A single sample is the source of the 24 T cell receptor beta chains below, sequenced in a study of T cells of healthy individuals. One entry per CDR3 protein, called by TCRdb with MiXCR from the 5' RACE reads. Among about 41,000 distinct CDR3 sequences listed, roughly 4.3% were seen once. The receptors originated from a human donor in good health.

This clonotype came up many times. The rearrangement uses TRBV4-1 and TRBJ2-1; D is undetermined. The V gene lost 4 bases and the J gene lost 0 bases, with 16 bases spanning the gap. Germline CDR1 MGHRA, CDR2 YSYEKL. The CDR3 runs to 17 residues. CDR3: CASSLPGRLNSYNEQFF. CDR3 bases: TGCGCCAGCAGCCTCCCTGGGCGGCTCAACTCCTACAATGAGCAGTTCTTC.

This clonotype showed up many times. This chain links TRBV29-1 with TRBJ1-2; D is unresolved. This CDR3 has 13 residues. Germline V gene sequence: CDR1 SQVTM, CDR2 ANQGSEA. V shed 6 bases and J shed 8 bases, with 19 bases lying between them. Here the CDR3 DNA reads TGCAGCGTGTCCCTCGTTGGACTGAAGGGCTACACCTTC. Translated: CSVSLVGLKGYTF.

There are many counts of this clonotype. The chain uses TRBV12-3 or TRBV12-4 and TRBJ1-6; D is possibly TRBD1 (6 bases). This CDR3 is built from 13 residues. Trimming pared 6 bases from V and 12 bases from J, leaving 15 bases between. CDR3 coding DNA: TGTGCCAGCAGGAAGGACAGAGAGCTACCCCTCCACTTT. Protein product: CASRKDRELPLHF.

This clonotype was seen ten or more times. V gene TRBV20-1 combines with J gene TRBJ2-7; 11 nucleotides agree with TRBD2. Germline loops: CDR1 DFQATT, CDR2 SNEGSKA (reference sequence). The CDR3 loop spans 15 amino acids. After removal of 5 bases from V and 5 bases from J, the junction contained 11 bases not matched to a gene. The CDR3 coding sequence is TGCAGTGCTGCATGGCCCCTAGCGGGAGGTGACGAGCAGTACTTC. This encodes CSAAWPLAGGDEQYF.

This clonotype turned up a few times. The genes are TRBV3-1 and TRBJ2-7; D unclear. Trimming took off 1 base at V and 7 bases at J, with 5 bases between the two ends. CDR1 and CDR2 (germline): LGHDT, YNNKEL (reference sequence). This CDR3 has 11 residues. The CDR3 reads CASSQGIEQYF. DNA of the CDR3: TGTGCCAGCAGCCAAGGGATAGAGCAGTACTTC.

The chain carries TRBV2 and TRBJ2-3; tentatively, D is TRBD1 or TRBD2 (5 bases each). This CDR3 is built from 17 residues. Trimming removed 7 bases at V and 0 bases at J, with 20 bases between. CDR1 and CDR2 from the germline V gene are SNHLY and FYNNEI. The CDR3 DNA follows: TGTGCCAGCACCGCAGGGAGAGGCCGAGCTAGCACAGATACGCAGTATTTT. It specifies CASTAGRGRASTDTQYF.

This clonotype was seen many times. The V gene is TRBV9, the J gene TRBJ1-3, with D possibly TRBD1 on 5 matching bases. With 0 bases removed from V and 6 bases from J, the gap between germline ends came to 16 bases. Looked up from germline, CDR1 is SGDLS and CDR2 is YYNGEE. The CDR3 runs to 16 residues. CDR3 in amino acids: CASSVDVWDLENTIYF. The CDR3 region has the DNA TGTGCCAGCAGCGTAGATGTGTGGGACTTGGAAAACACCATATATTTT.

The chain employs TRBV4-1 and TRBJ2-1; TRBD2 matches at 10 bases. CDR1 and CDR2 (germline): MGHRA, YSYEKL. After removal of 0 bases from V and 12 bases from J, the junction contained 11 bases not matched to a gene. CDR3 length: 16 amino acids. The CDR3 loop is CASSQDRLAGAVGQFF. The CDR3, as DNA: TGCGCCAGCAGCCAAGATCGGCTAGCGGGAGCCGTTGGGCAGTTCTTC.

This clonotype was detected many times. CDR3 in amino acids: CASSYRASYNEQFF. CDR3 DNA sequence: TGTGCCAGCAGTTACAGGGCCTCATACAATGAGCAGTTCTTC. V is TRBV6-2 or TRBV6-3 and J is TRBJ2-1; D is ambiguous. V was cut by 2 bases and J by 4 bases, with 9 bases left in between. The CDR3 sequence is 14 residues long. Germline V gene data show CDR1 as MNHEY and CDR2 as SVGEGT.

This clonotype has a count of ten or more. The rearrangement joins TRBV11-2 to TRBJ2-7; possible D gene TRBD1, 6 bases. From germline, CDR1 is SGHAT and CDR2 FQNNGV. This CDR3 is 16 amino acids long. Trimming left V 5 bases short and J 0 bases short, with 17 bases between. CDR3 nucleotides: TGTGCCAGCAGCGTACTACAGGGATTCAACTCCTACGAGCAGTACTTC. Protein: CASSVLQGFNSYEQYF. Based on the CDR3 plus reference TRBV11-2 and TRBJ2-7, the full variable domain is EAGVAQSPRYKIIEKRQSVAFWCNPISGHATLYWYQQILGQGPKLLIQFQNNGVVDDSQLPKDRFSAERLKGVDSTLKIQPAKLEDSAVYLCASSVLQGFNSYEQYFGPGTRLTVT.

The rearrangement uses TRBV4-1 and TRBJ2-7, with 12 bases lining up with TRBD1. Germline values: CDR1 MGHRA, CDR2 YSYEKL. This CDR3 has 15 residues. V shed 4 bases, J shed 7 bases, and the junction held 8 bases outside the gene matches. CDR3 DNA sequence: TGCGCCAGCAGCCTCGGGACAGGGGGCTTGGGAGAGCAGTACTTC. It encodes CASSLGTGGLGEQYF.

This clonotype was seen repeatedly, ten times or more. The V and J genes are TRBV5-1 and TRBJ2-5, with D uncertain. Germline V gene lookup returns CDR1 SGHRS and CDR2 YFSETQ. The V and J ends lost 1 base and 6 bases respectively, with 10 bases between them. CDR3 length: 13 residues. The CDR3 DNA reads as TGCGCCAGCAGCTTGCCCAGGCAGCAGACCCAGTACTTC. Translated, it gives CASSLPRQQTQYF.

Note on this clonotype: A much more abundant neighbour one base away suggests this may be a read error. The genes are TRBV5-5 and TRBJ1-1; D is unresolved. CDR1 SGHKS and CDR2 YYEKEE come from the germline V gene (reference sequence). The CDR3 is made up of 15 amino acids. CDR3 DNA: TGTGCCAGCAGCTTGGAGTATAGGATGAACACTGAAGCTCTCTTT. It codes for CASSLEYRMNTEALF.

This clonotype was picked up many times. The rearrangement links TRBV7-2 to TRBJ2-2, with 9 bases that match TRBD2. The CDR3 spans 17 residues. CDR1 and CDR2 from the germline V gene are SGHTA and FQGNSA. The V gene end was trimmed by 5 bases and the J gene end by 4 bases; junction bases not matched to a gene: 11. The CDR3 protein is CASSPVSGGPSTGELFF. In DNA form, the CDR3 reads TGTGCCAGCAGCCCCGTTAGCGGGGGTCCCTCCACCGGGGAGCTGTTTTTT.

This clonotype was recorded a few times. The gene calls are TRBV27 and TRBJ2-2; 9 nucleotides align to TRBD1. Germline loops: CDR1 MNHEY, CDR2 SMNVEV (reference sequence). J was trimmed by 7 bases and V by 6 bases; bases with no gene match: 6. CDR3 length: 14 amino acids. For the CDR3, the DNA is TGTGCCAGCAGACAGGGGGCGAGGCTCGGGGAGCTGTTTTTT. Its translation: CASRQGARLGELFF.

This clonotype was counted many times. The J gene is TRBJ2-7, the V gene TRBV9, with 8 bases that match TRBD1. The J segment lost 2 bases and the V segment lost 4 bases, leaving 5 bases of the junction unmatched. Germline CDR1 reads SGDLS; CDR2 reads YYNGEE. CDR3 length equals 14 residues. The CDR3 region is CASSPTTGAYEQYF. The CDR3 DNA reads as TGTGCCAGCAGCCCGACGACAGGGGCCTACGAGCAGTACTTC.

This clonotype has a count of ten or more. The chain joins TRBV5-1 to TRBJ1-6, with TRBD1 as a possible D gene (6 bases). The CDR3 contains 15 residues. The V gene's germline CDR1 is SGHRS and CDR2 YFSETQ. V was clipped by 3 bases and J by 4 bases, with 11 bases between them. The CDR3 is CASSSQGQYNSPLHF. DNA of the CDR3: TGCGCCAGCAGCTCGCAGGGACAATATAATTCACCCCTCCACTTT.

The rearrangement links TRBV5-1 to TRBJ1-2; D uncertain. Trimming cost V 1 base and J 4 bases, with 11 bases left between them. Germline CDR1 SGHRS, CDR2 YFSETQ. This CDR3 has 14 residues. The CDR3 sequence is CASSLIDGAYGYTF. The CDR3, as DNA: TGCGCCAGCAGCTTGATCGACGGAGCCTATGGCTACACCTTC.

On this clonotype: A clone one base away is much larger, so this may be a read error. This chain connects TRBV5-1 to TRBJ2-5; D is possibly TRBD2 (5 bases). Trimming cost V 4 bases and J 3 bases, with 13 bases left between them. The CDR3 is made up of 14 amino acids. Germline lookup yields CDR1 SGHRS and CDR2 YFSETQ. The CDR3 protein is CASSAVRLKETQYF. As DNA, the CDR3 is TGCGCCAGCAGCGCCGTAAGACTAAAAGAGACCCAGTACTTC.

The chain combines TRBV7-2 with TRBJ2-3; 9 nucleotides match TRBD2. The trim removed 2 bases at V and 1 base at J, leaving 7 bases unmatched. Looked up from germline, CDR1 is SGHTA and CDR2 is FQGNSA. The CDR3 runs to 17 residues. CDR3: CASSLSEREVRTDTQYF. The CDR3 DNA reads TGTGCCAGCAGCTTATCTGAGCGGGAGGTCCGCACAGATACGCAGTATTTT.

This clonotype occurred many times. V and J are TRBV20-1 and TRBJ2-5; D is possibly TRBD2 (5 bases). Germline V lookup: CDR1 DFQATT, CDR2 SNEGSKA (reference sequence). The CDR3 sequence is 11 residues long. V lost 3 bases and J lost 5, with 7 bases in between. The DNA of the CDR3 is TGCAGTGCTAGCGGCGGGGAGACCCAGTACTTC. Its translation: CSASGGETQYF.

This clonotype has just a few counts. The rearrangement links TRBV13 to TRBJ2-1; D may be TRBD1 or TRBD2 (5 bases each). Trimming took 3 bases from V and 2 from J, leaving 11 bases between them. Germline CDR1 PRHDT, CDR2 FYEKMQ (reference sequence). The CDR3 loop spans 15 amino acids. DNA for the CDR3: TGTGCCAGCAGCTTTAGGGGAGCTGCCTACAATGAGCAGTTCTTC. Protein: CASSFRGAAYNEQFF.

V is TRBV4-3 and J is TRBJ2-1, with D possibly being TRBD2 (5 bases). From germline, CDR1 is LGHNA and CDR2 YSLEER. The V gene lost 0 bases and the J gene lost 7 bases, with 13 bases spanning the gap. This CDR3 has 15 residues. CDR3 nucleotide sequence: TGCGCCAGCAGCCAAGAACTGGGTTCGGGGAATGAGCAGTTCTTC. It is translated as CASSQELGSGNEQFF.

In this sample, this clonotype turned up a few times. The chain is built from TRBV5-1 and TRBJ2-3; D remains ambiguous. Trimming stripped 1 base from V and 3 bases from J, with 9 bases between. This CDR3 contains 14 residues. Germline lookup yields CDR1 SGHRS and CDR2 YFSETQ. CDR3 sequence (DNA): TGCGCCAGCAGCTTGTCTAAGGGTACAGATACGCAGTATTTT. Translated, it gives CASSLSKGTDTQYF.